This T cell receptor beta chain was observed in a study of blood T cell repertoires in COVID-19. The overall study: PBMCs, B-cell-depleted T cells, or T cells were the source of the cDNA or gDNA that made up the material.

Trimming took 3 bases from V and 5 from J, leaving 10 bases between them. CDR1 SEHNR and CDR2 FQNEAQ come from the germline V gene (reference sequence). The CDR3 covers 13 residues. Assay: immunoSEQ multiplex PCR; the TCRdb copy retains only in-frame clones and omits some. The sample gives approximately 260,000 clones, about 88% of which show up once; approximately 2% is in the top ten. This receptor was taken from a middle-aged woman who had recovered from COVID-19. Sequenced: peripheral blood. The chain combines TRBV7-9 with TRBJ1-2; D perhaps matches TRBD1 (5 bases). The CDR3: CASSFNSGYGYTF. The CDR3 DNA follows: TGTGCCAGCAGCTTTAACTCAGGGTATGGCTACACCTTC.